The 23 T cell receptor beta chains below all came from one sample that was sequenced in a study of CD8+ T cells in alopecia areata. cDNA prepared by RNA extraction and subsequent reverse transcription served as the template for sequencing. The data were produced by immunoSEQ multiplex PCR, yet TCRdb's version contains in-frame clones alone and is incomplete. This table has 98,000 or so clones, around 55% appearing once. The treatment denotes: oral pan-JAK inhibitor, 5-10 mg twice daily. Sequences were derived from CD8+ T cells sorted from blood, sampled at week 4, from a patient treated with tofacitinib. The receptors were gathered from a human donor with alopecia areata.

About this clone: Other DNA sequences of this sample code for an identical CDR3. V gene TRBV19 combines with J gene TRBJ2-1; D is unclear. The germline V gene has CDR1 LNHDA and CDR2 SQIVND (reference sequence). The CDR3 covers 16 residues. The V end lost 1 base, the J end lost 0 bases, and 10 bases lay between the germline ends. As DNA, the CDR3 is TGTGCCAGTAGTATAGTGGGCGGCATCTCCTACAATGAGCAGTTCTTC. Its protein is CASSIVGGISYNEQFF. The whole variable domain, remainder taken from reference TRBV19 and TRBJ2-1, is DGGITQSPKYLFRKEGQNVTLSCEQNLNHDAMYWYRQDPGQGLRLIYYSQIVNDFQKGDIAEGYSVSREKKESFPLTVTSAQKNPTAFYLCASSIVGGISYNEQFFGPGTRLTVL.

This chain joins TRBV7-9 and TRBJ1-4; D might be TRBD1 (5 bases). Germline values: CDR1 SEHNR, CDR2 FQNEAQ (reference sequence). There are 15 residues in the CDR3. The V and J ends lost 3 bases and 1 base respectively, with 9 bases between them. The CDR3 region has the DNA TGTGCCAGCAGCTTTACAGGCGAAACTAATGAAAAACTGTTTTTT. This sequence encodes CASSFTGETNEKLFF.

In its sample, this clone was seen a few times. This chain links TRBV15 with TRBJ2-5; TRBD2 agrees at 7 bases. The CDR3 runs to 14 residues. The germline gives CDR1 LNHNV, CDR2 YYDKDF (reference sequence). Trimming removed 4 bases from V and 1 base from J; junction bases left unmatched: 3. The CDR3 loop is CATSMGGTQETQYF. CDR3 DNA sequence: TGTGCCACCAGCATGGGAGGGACCCAAGAGACCCAGTACTTC.

The rearrangement joins TRBV7-9 to TRBJ2-7; D uncertain. The CDR3 loop spans 15 amino acids. Germline assignment: CDR1 SEHNR and CDR2 FQNEAQ (reference sequence). The ends were cut back, 1 base at V and 1 base at J, with 11 bases in the middle. The CDR3 DNA sequence: TGTGCCAGCAGCTTAGGCTGGGTTCAGTCCTACGAGCAGTACTTC. This translates into CASSLGWVQSYEQYF.

The V gene is TRBV29-1, the J gene TRBJ2-1; D is ambiguous. Trimming left V 5 bases short and J 2 bases short, with 16 bases between. The CDR3 contains 15 residues. Germline V gives CDR1 SQVTM, CDR2 ANQGSEA. The CDR3 nucleotides read TGCAGCGTTCCACTGACCGGGTCTCCCTACAATGAGCAGTTCTTC. Its protein is CSVPLTGSPYNEQFF.

This clone was counted only a few times. The chain carries TRBV4-1 and TRBJ1-1; unclear D gene. This CDR3 is 13 amino acids long. Germline V gene lookup returns CDR1 MGHRA and CDR2 YSYEKL. V was clipped by 4 bases and J by 1 base, with 7 bases between them. CDR3 sequence: CASSPFSNTEAFF. The CDR3 DNA sequence: TGCGCCAGCAGCCCTTTTTCGAACACTGAAGCTTTCTTT.

The chain links TRBV27 to TRBJ2-1, with TRBD2 matching 10 bases. The germline V gene has CDR1 MNHEY and CDR2 SMNVEV (reference sequence). This CDR3 contains 15 residues. Trimming cost V 5 bases and J 2 bases; bases outside gene matches: 3. In DNA form, the CDR3 reads TGTGCCAGCAGTCCCGGGACTAGCGCCTACAATGAGCAGTTCTTC. Translating it yields CASSPGTSAYNEQFF.

The chain recombines TRBV4-3 with TRBJ2-1, with 7 positions matching TRBD2. The trim removed 1 base at V and 7 bases at J, leaving 13 bases unmatched. The germline V gene has CDR1 LGHNA and CDR2 YSLEER. The CDR3 is made up of 17 amino acids. The CDR3: CASSQGSAAGSYNEQFF. The CDR3 bases are TGCGCCAGCAGCCAAGGAAGCGCAGCGGGGTCTTATAATGAGCAGTTCTTC.

J is TRBJ2-1 and V is TRBV18; TRBD2 matches 14 bases. The CDR3 extends over 18 amino acids. Trimming cost V 3 bases and J 4 bases; bases outside gene matches: 8. Germline V gene lookup returns CDR1 KGHSH and CDR2 LQKENI. The CDR3 coding sequence is TGTGCCAGCTCACCGAGACTAGCGGGAGGGCCGCGGTACAATGAGCAGTTCTTC. Its translation is CASSPRLAGGPRYNEQFF.

The chain carries TRBV29-1 and TRBJ2-3, with D tentatively TRBD2 (5 bases). Germline V gives CDR1 SQVTM, CDR2 ANQGSEA. This CDR3 has 18 residues. Trimming removed 5 bases from V and 1 base from J, with 25 bases in between. CDR3 sequence: CSVLPQGGYLAGTDTQYF. CDR3 in DNA: TGCAGCGTTCTCCCCCAAGGAGGTTATCTAGCCGGCACAGATACGCAGTATTTT.

V and J are TRBV4-1 and TRBJ1-1; TRBD1 agrees at 9 bases. Unmatched junction bases numbered 4, after V lost 0 bases and J lost 5 bases. This CDR3 is 15 amino acids long. Looked up from germline, CDR1 is MGHRA and CDR2 is YSYEKL. The CDR3: CASSQDDRGGTEAFF. In DNA, the CDR3 is TGCGCCAGCAGCCAAGATGACAGGGGGGGGACTGAAGCTTTCTTT.

This clone was detected only a few times. The genes are TRBV5-1 and TRBJ2-7; D gene unclear. V was pared by 0 bases and J by 2 bases, with 3 bases between. The germline CDR1 and CDR2 sequences are SGHRS and YFSETQ. The CDR3 runs 12 residues. In DNA form, the CDR3 reads TGCGCCAGCAGCTTGGTCCCCTACGAGCAGTACTTC. This gives the protein CASSLVPYEQYF.

This rearrangement joins TRBV7-9 to TRBJ2-3; 9 positions match TRBD1. This CDR3 is built from 16 residues. The germline gives CDR1 SEHNR, CDR2 FQNEAQ (reference sequence). The trim removed 5 bases at V and 6 bases at J, leaving 12 bases unmatched. The CDR3 DNA is TGTGCCAGCAGCCCCCGTACAGGGGGCATCTCGGATACGCAGTATTTT. Translating gives CASSPRTGGISDTQYF.

The chain recombines TRBV7-2 with TRBJ2-7, with 8 bases fitting TRBD2. The CDR3 runs to 15 residues. The junction had 9 bases not matched to a gene; V was cut back by 4 bases and J by 4 bases. In germline, CDR1 is SGHTA, CDR2 FQGNSA. CDR3 DNA sequence: TGTGCCAGCAGCTACGACTATGTAGCGGGGTACGAGCAGTACTTC. It yields the protein CASSYDYVAGYEQYF.

In its sample, this clone was seen once. The genes are TRBV7-9 and TRBJ1-1; D gene ambiguous. With 0 bases removed from V and 6 bases from J, the gap between germline ends came to 8 bases. CDR3 length: 13 residues. Germline V gene data show CDR1 as SEHNR and CDR2 as FQNEAQ (reference sequence). CDR3 nucleotide sequence: TGTGCCAGCAGCTTAGCGAAGCTCGCTGAAGCTTTCTTT. This gives the protein CASSLAKLAEAFF.

This sequence joins TRBV4-1 and TRBJ2-5; TRBD2 aligns across 8 bases. V gave up 1 base and J gave up 3 bases; unmatched junction bases: 4. The CDR3 loop spans 15 amino acids. CDR1 and CDR2 (germline): MGHRA, YSYEKL. The CDR3: CASSQVFSGEETQYF. The CDR3, as DNA: TGCGCCAGCAGCCAAGTCTTTAGCGGGGAAGAGACCCAGTACTTC.

This clone turned up a few times. The chain links TRBV27 to TRBJ1-6; no clear D gene. The CDR3 has 14 residues. Germline loops: CDR1 MNHEY, CDR2 SMNVEV (reference sequence). V lost 0 bases to trimming and J lost 6 bases, with 6 bases between them. This chain's CDR3 is CASSLSRGNSPLHF. In DNA, the CDR3 is TGTGCCAGCAGTTTATCTCGGGGTAATTCACCCCTCCACTTT.

The sample holds one count of this clone. This chain joins TRBV2 and TRBJ1-2; 7 bases map to TRBD1. This CDR3 contains 17 residues. CDR1 SNHLY and CDR2 FYNNEI come from the germline V gene. Trimming at V came to 5 bases and at J to 6 bases, leaving 18 bases not matched to a gene. CDR3 in DNA: TGTGCCAGCAGTAGTTCCGGGACAGAAATCGCTTATGATGGCTACACCTTC. Translation: CASSSSGTEIAYDGYTF.

The chain has TRBV7-9 and TRBJ2-7; TRBD2 matches 7 bases. There are 14 residues in the CDR3. From germline, CDR1 is SEHNR and CDR2 FQNEAQ (reference sequence). Unmatched junction bases numbered 5, after V lost 4 bases and J lost 2 bases. The CDR3: CASSSTGGAYEQYF. The CDR3 DNA reads TGTGCCAGCAGCTCGACGGGAGGCGCCTACGAGCAGTACTTC.

The V gene is TRBV5-4, the J gene TRBJ2-5; 13 bases are shared with TRBD2. With V trimmed by 4 bases and J by 1 base, 1 base remained unmatched. This CDR3 contains 15 residues. CDR1 and CDR2 (germline): SGHNT, YYREEE (reference sequence). CDR3 in DNA: TGTGCCAGCAGCAGACTAGCGGGAGGCCAAGAGACCCAGTACTTC. This translates into CASSRLAGGQETQYF.

The chain uses TRBV4-3 and TRBJ2-1; 11 bases map to TRBD2. This CDR3 region has 18 residues. The V gene end was trimmed by 1 base and the J gene end by 5 bases; junction bases not matched to a gene: 10. The germline gives CDR1 LGHNA, CDR2 YSLEER. CDR3 region: CASSQVGIGTSGNNEQFF. CDR3 sequence (DNA): TGCGCCAGCAGCCAAGTAGGGATTGGGACTAGCGGTAACAATGAGCAGTTCTTC.

This clone was seen a few times. The V and J genes are TRBV28 and TRBJ2-5; no reliable D call. Trimming took off 6 bases at V and 3 bases at J, with 5 bases between the two ends. CDR3 length equals 11 residues. The germline gives CDR1 MDHEN, CDR2 SYDVKM. CDR3 sequence (DNA): TGTGCCAGCAGCACCGAAGAGACCCAGTACTTC. This codes for CASSTEETQYF.

The chain joins TRBV5-6 to TRBJ2-1; no clear D gene. With 3 bases removed from V and 1 base from J, the gap between germline ends came to 5 bases. This CDR3 comprises 13 residues. CDR1 SGHDT and CDR2 YYEEEE come from the germline V gene. The CDR3 sequence is CASSWQSYNEQFF. DNA of the CDR3: TGTGCCAGCAGCTGGCAATCCTACAATGAGCAGTTCTTC.